The 16 T cell receptor beta chains reported below all come from one sample, sequenced in a study of tumor-infiltrating lymphocytes in primary liver carcinoma. Bulk tissue was left unsorted, and RNA and DNA were co-extracted from 20-30 mg of it. Total RNA (around 0.45 ug) served as template for TCR beta cDNA synthesis primed by a constant-region primer. Slightly modified ARM-PCR served as the procedure for the TCR beta libraries. These libraries came from three rounds of nested multiplex PCR. Two initial PCR rounds of approximately 10 cycles each paired TRBV1-TRBV30 forward primers with a C-beta reverse primer. TCRdb redid the calling of the multiplex PCR reads with MiXCR, one entry per CDR3 protein. The data show 40,000 to 50,000 distinct CDR3 sequences, around 79% seen once. Sequencing was carried out using liver tumor tissue from sampling region 3. Noted subset: tumor region T3, left-lateral pole. Every receptor here comes from a middle-aged man with primary liver carcinoma and hepatitis B virus infection.

V usage is TRBV2 and J usage is TRBJ2-1, with D unresolved. CDR1 and CDR2 from the germline V gene are SNHLY and FYNNEI. The CDR3 loop spans 13 amino acids. Trimming left V 7 bases short and J 15 bases short, with 22 bases between. CDR3 residues: CASNSEVGNGLFF. The CDR3 DNA sequence: TGTGCCAGCAACAGCGAAGTCGGAAATGGGCTGTTCTTC.

This clonotype was found many times. This chain joins TRBV5-1 and TRBJ2-1; D tentatively fits TRBD1 or TRBD2 (5 bases each). Germline V gene lookup returns CDR1 SGHRS and CDR2 YFSETQ. The CDR3 runs to 15 residues. Trimming took 2 bases from V and 3 from J, leaving 12 bases between them. The CDR3 nucleotides read TGCGCCAGCAGCTTCAGCGGACAAAACTACAATGAGCAGTTCTTC. This gives the protein CASSFSGQNYNEQFF.

This clonotype was seen at least ten times. This chain joins TRBV10-1 and TRBJ2-7, with D maybe TRBD1 (5 bases). CDR3 length equals 13 residues. CDR1 is WNHNN, CDR2 SYGVQD, per germline (reference sequence). Deletions cut 6 bases from V and 0 bases from J, with 9 bases between. The CDR3 spells CASSRTYSYEQYF. Here the CDR3 DNA reads TGCGCCAGCAGCAGGACATACTCCTACGAGCAGTACTTC.

On this clonotype itself: This sequence may be a read error, since a much larger clone differs from it by one base. In this CDR3 the conserved last residue, phenylalanine or tryptophan, is missing, so a read error is likely. This chain uses TRBV5-1 with TRBJ2-5; no clear D gene. Trimming left V 2 bases short and J 2 bases short, with 10 bases between. The V gene's germline CDR1 is SGHRS and CDR2 YFSETQ. This CDR3 region has 14 residues. CDR3 coding DNA: TGCGCCAGCAGCTTTGGGGTGGAGCAAGAGACCCAGTACATC. Encoded protein: CASSFGVEQETQYI.

Worth noting for this clonotype: Possible read error: a much larger clone is one base away. The chain uses TRBV28 and TRBJ2-7; 7 nucleotides agree with TRBD1. Per germline, CDR1 MDHEN and CDR2 SYDVKM. The CDR3 consists of 14 residues. This CDR3 is CACSSRGILYEQYF. CDR3 DNA: TGTGCCTGCAGTTCCAGGGGGATTCTCTACGAGCAGTACTTC.

As concerns this clonotype: One end of the junction is discordant with germline, which a read error may explain. This rearrangement joins TRBV14 to TRBJ2-5; D ambiguous. This CDR3 is 13 amino acids long. Germline CDR1 is SGHDN and CDR2 is FVKESK. This chain's CDR3 is CASNQGLEETQYF. DNA of the CDR3: TGTGCAAGCAACCAAGGGCTGGAAGAGACCCAGTACTTC.

A remark on this clonotype: An end of the junction differs from the germline gene, which may be a read error. The rearrangement links TRBV4-2 to TRBJ2-1; D might be TRBD2 (7 bases). The CDR3 runs to 15 residues. CDR1 is LGHNA and CDR2 is YNFKEQ in the germline V gene. CDR3 amino acids: CTSSQDLGGGGEQFF. The DNA of the CDR3 is TGTACCAGTAGCCAAGACTTAGGGGGGGGCGGTGAGCAGTTCTTC.

Points on this clonotype: One junction end disagrees with the germline gene, perhaps due to a read error. The V and J genes are TRBV11-2 and TRBJ2-3, with D perhaps TRBD2 (6 bases). The CDR3 spans 16 residues. Germline V CDR1 and CDR2: SGHAT, FQNNGV. CDR3 DNA sequence: TGTACCAGCAGCCCCCCGATTAGCGGCATCACAGATACGCAGTATTTT. Translating it yields CTSSPPISGITDTQYF.

This rearrangement joins TRBV11-2 to TRBJ2-2, with 9 bases aligning to TRBD2. This CDR3 contains 17 residues. V shed 2 bases and J 12 bases; nucleotides not matched to a gene: 16. Looked up from germline, CDR1 is SGHAT and CDR2 is FQNNGV. This CDR3 is CASSLLAGWPGTRKLFF. In nucleotides, the CDR3 is TGTGCCAGCAGCTTACTAGCGGGATGGCCTGGCACCCGGAAGCTGTTTTTT.

The rearrangement joins TRBV11-2 to TRBJ2-1, with D perhaps matching TRBD1 (5 bases). CDR1 and CDR2 from the germline V gene are SGHAT and FQNNGV. The CDR3 consists of 13 residues. The CDR3 region is CACSPLDRDEQFF. The CDR3 region has the DNA TGTGCATGCAGCCCATTAGACAGAGATGAGCAGTTCTTC.

As for this clonotype: The junction departs from the called germline gene at one end, perhaps through a read error. The chain employs TRBV11-2 and TRBJ2-7; possible D gene TRBD1, 11 bases. The germline V gene encodes CDR1 SGHAT and CDR2 FQNNGV. The CDR3 is 19 amino acids. The CDR3 protein is CASTTDRGRISGRFYEQHF. The CDR3 coding sequence is TGTGCCAGCACCACGGACAGGGGGCGGATTAGCGGGAGGTTCTACGAGCAGCACTTC.

The chain is built from TRBV11-2 and TRBJ2-3; tentative D call: TRBD2 (6 bases). This CDR3 has 15 residues. From germline, CDR1 is SGHAT and CDR2 FQNNGV. V was clipped by 9 bases and J by 3 bases, with 19 bases between them. The CDR3 region has the DNA TGTGCCAGTAGGAGGGCTGGCGGGAATACAGATACGCAGTATTTT. Its translation: CASRRAGGNTDTQYF.

The chain joins TRBV20-1 to TRBJ1-3; D remains unclear. The germline V gene has CDR1 DFQATT and CDR2 SNEGSKA (reference sequence). The CDR3 loop spans 13 amino acids. Trimming left V 6 bases short and J 2 bases short, with 11 bases between. For the CDR3, the DNA is TGCAGTGCCGCGATAGGAGCTGGAAACACCATATATTTT. Protein: CSAAIGAGNTIYF.

Comment on this clonotype: Mismatch with germline at one junction end may stem from a read error. The gene calls are TRBV6-1 and TRBJ2-7; the D gene is possibly TRBD2 (5 bases). The CDR3 extends over 14 amino acids. Per germline, CDR1 MNHNS and CDR2 SASEGT. The CDR3 protein is CTSSLRDKTYERYF. CDR3 DNA sequence: TGTACCAGCAGCCTCCGGGATAAAACCTACGAGCGGTACTTC.

This clonotype was observed a few times. A much larger clone sits a single nucleotide away, making a read error possible. The CDR3 DNA follows: TGCGCCAGCAGCCAAGAAGGTCTAGCGGCCTACGGGCAGTACTTC. Protein product: CASSQEGLAAYGQYF. The V call is TRBV4-1, the J call TRBJ2-7, with 7 bases that match TRBD2. The CDR3 length is 15 residues. Germline CDR1 MGHRA, CDR2 YSYEKL.

Regarding this clonotype: The conserved phenylalanine or tryptophan is not found at the CDR3 terminus, so this likely reflects a read error. The chain has TRBV5-1 and TRBJ2-7; 12 nucleotides line up with TRBD2. The length of the CDR3 is 14 residues. Trimming took 6 bases from V and 4 from J; bases not matched to a gene: 5. Germline V gene data show CDR1 as SGHRS and CDR2 as YFSETQ. CDR3 loop: CASNLAGGGYEQYL. CDR3 in DNA: TGCGCCAGCAACCTAGCGGGAGGGGGATACGAGCAGTACTTA.